A selection of T cell receptor beta chains follows, all from one sample in a study of blood T cell repertoires in COVID-19. Assay: immunoSEQ multiplex PCR; the TCRdb copy retains only in-frame clones and omits some. The sample lists around 200,000 clones, roughly 85% occurring once. Sequenced input: PBMCs or T cells enriched from blood (not recorded which). Receptors originate from a man in his forties who had recovered from COVID-19. CDR3s include the opening cysteine and the closing phenylalanine or tryptophan. A D gene is named only where the DNA matches it firmly. Clone size is shown for a subset of rows, as once, few, many or a class of expanded clone.

cdr3_nt cdr3_aa j_call v_call d_call clone_size
TGTGCCAGCAGCCCCAGACAGGCCTGGGACACTGAAGCTTTCTTT CASSPRQAWDTEAFF TRBJ1-1 TRBV9 . .
TGTGCCAGCAATTCACTAGCGGGAGGGGTCGAGCAGTACTTC CASNSLAGGVEQYF TRBJ2-7 TRBV6-6 TRBD2 .
TGTGCCAGCAGTTTATCGACTAGCGGGAGCACAGATACGCAGTATTTT CASSLSTSGSTDTQYF TRBJ2-3 TRBV27 TRBD2 .
TGTGCCTGGAGTCCCCTGACAGGGGCGTCGGGCGAGCAGTACTTC CAWSPLTGASGEQYF TRBJ2-7 TRBV30 TRBD1 once
TGTGCCAGTTCCTTGACAGGGGATCAGCCCCAGCATTTT CASSLTGDQPQHF TRBJ1-5 TRBV19 TRBD1 .
TGTGCCAGCTCACCCGACAGGGGGCTCAACTATGGCTACACCTTC CASSPDRGLNYGYTF TRBJ1-2 TRBV18 TRBD1 .
TGTGCCAGCAGCAACAACAGGGGCTGGAACACTGAAGCTTTCTTT CASSNNRGWNTEAFF TRBJ1-1 TRBV7-2 TRBD1 .
TGTGCCAGCAGCGCAACATGGACAGGGCCCCGATACGAGCAGTACTTC CASSATWTGPRYEQYF TRBJ2-7 TRBV2 TRBD1 .
TGTGCCAGCAGCTTAGGATCCAGAAATAATGAGCAGTTCTTC CASSLGSRNNEQFF TRBJ2-1 TRBV7-2 . few
TGTGCCAGCAGCGAGAGTGGACTGTCCTACGAGCAGTACTTC CASSESGLSYEQYF TRBJ2-7 TRBV9 . .
TGTGCCAGCAGTTATCAGGGGAATTCACCCCTCCACTTT CASSYQGNSPLHF TRBJ1-6 TRBV6-5 . .
TGTGCCAGCAGCTTATCAGGGGAGCGCTATGGCTACACCTTC CASSLSGERYGYTF TRBJ1-2 TRBV11-3 . .
TGTGCCAGCAGCTCCAGGAAACTCTACGAGCAGTACTTC CASSSRKLYEQYF TRBJ2-7 TRBV5-6 . once
TGTGCCAGTAGTATAAGCCCTCCTAGCGGGATTAGCAATGAGCAGTTCTTC CASSISPPSGISNEQFF TRBJ2-1 TRBV19 TRBD2 .
TGCGCCAGCAGCCAGGCTTGGGCAGGGGGCAGTGGCTACACCTTC CASSQAWAGGSGYTF TRBJ1-2 TRBV4-1 TRBD1 .
TGTGCCACCCGGACTAGCGGGAGCGAGCAGTACTTC CATRTSGSEQYF TRBJ2-7 TRBV19 TRBD2 .
TGTGCCAGCAGGGAGGGGTGGGTTAGCACCGGGGAGCTGTTTTTT CASREGWVSTGELFF TRBJ2-2 TRBV2 . .
TGTGCCATCAGTGAATATGCCGAGGGCAGGGGTGGCTACACCTTC CAISEYAEGRGGYTF TRBJ1-2 TRBV10-3 . .
TGCGCCAGCAGCTTCCACAGGGGTGGGGGAGAGCAGTACTTC CASSFHRGGGEQYF TRBJ2-7 TRBV5-1 TRBD1 .
TGTGCCAGCTCCCTACAGACTAGCCACAATGAGCAGTTCTTC CASSLQTSHNEQFF TRBJ2-1 TRBV18 TRBD2 .
TGCGCCAGCAGTGGCAGTGAGCAGTTCTTC CASSGSEQFF TRBJ2-1 TRBV10-2 . .
TGCGCCAGCAGCCCCCGGTCCGGAGGGAAACAAGAGACCCAGTACTTC CASSPRSGGKQETQYF TRBJ2-5 TRBV4-3 . .
TGTGCCAGCAGCTTAGCCCGGGGGGCCTACGAGCAGTACTTC CASSLARGAYEQYF TRBJ2-7 TRBV7-9 TRBD2 once
TGTGCCAGCAGTTACGATCTGGGGGGGATTGGCTACACCTTC CASSYDLGGIGYTF TRBJ1-2 TRBV2 . .
TGTGCCAGCTCACGAGGGACAGCTAATTCACCCCTCCACTTT CASSRGTANSPLHF TRBJ1-6 TRBV18 TRBD1 .
TGTGCCAGCACCGATCCTAGGGGCGGGACAGAGACCCAGTACTTC CASTDPRGGTETQYF TRBJ2-5 TRBV27 . .
TGTGCCAGTAGTCCACAGGGGGCGAGGAACACTGAAGCTTTCTTT CASSPQGARNTEAFF TRBJ1-1 TRBV19 TRBD1 .
TGCGCCAGCAGTCCATCGCGGACAAGGACGGCGCGGGAGGGTTACGAGCAGTACTTC CASSPSRTRTAREGYEQYF TRBJ2-7 TRBV23-1 TRBD2 .
TGTGCCAGCAGCTTAGAACTGAGTCGTTACAATGAGCAGTTCTTC CASSLELSRYNEQFF TRBJ2-1 TRBV7-6 . .
TGTGCCAGTACTTCGAATCAGTACCCCTACGAGCAGTACTTC CASTSNQYPYEQYF TRBJ2-7 TRBV19 . .
TGTGCCAGCAGTTTAATAGAAAACACCGGGGAGCTGTTTTTT CASSLIENTGELFF TRBJ2-2 TRBV28 . few
TGCAGCGTTTTTCAGGGGGAAGTAGGCACTGAAGCTTTCTTT CSVFQGEVGTEAFF TRBJ1-1 TRBV29-1 TRBD1 .
TGTGCCAGCAGCTTAGGTTCGCGGGGAGCGGAGTTGGGCAATGAGCAGTTCTTC CASSLGSRGAELGNEQFF TRBJ2-1 TRBV7-9 . .
TGTGCCAGCAGCATAGGACAGTACTACGAGCAGTACTTC CASSIGQYYEQYF TRBJ2-7 TRBV7-9 . .
TGCGCCAGCAGTGAGTCGGGACAGGGGGCTGGTGAGACCCAGTACTTC CASSESGQGAGETQYF TRBJ2-5 TRBV10-1 TRBD1 .
TGTGCCTGGGGCCAGGGCCCCCCCAAAGCTTTCTTT CAWGQGPPKAFF TRBJ1-1 TRBV30 . few